Below, one T cell receptor (beta chain) is given with its context. The target antigen is unknown. The record originates from a study of cytomegalovirus exposure and HLA in healthy donors. Broader study findings: Common viral pathogens seemed to be connected with several of the most significant clusters, according to a later analysis.

In the PCR, 60 Vbeta and 13 Jbeta primers were used. Authors' analysis steps: Around 11 million shared chains were among the 80 million or so unique TCR beta chains that a later analysis counted. Data came from immunoSEQ multiplex PCR; TCRdb stores just in-frame clones and leaves some out. V and J calls and clone size are copied from that table; D and trimming were computed from the DNA. The sample has about 150,000 clones, about 88% seen once. Sequences were obtained from PBMCs. The clonotype was recovered from a man aged 25-40 years in good health and CMV-seropositive.

The CDR3 is CASRLVRDRVYEQYF. CDR3 nucleotides: TGTGCCAGCAGACTCGTCCGGGACAGGGTCTACGAGCAGTACTTC. The chain uses TRBV27 and TRBJ2-7; TRBD1 matches at 9 bases. The CDR3 is 15 residues long. Trimming cost V 6 bases and J 3 bases; bases outside gene matches: 9. CDR1 and CDR2 (germline): MNHEY, SMNVEV (reference sequence).